The sequence of this T cell receptor (beta chain) was determined in a study of blood T cell repertoires in COVID-19. Measured with immunoSEQ multiplex PCR; TCRdb has only the in-frame clones, and not every one. The table lists 24,000 or so clones, over 80% of them singletons, with about 25% in the top ten. The CDR3 has 15 residues. With 0 bases removed from V and 5 bases from J, the gap between germline ends came to 13 bases. CDR1 and CDR2 from the germline V gene are SGHRS and YFSETQ. Sequences were obtained from peripheral blood. The origin of this receptor is a human donor with active COVID-19. The donor label of this sample is uncertain. The chain joins TRBV5-1 to TRBJ2-3; D possibly corresponds to TRBD1 (5 bases). The CDR3 here is CASSLGGAYRDTQYF. The CDR3 DNA follows: TGCGCCAGCAGCTTGGGGGGCGCTTATAGAGATACGCAGTATTTT.